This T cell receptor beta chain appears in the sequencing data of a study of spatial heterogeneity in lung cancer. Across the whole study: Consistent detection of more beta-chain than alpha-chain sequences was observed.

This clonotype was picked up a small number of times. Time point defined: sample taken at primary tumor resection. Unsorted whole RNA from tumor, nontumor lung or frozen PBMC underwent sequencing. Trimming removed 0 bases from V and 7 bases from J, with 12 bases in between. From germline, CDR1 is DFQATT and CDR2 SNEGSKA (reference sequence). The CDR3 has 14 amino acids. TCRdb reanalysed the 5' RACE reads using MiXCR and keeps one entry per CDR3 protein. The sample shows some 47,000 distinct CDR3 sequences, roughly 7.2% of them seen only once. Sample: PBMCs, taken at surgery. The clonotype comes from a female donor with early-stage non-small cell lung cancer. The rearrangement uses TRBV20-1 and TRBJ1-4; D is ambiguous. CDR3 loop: CSAREPGRGEKLFF. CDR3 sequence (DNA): TGCAGTGCTAGAGAGCCTGGGCGCGGTGAAAAACTGTTTTTT.